The 11 T cell receptor beta chains listed next were all sequenced from one sample in a study of identical twins. TCRdb itself ran the 5' RACE reads through MiXCR, one entry per CDR3 protein. The table records 450,000 to 650,000 distinct CDR3 sequences, roughly 9.5% of them present only once. These same records also appear under a second study, on yellow fever vaccine responses in identical twins.

The sample comprised PBMCs. All receptors come from a woman under 30 in good health.

This clonotype was counted many times. This chain links TRBV7-9 with TRBJ2-7, with a possible D match to TRBD2 (5 bases). The germline gives CDR1 SEHNR, CDR2 FQNEAQ (reference sequence). V was clipped by 5 bases and J by 7 bases, with 15 bases between them. The CDR3 consists of 13 residues. The chain's CDR3 is CASSDRLSGEQYF. The CDR3 nucleotides are TGTGCCAGCAGCGATAGGTTAAGCGGTGAGCAGTACTTC.

The chain employs TRBV11-3 and TRBJ2-5, with D uncertain. Per germline, CDR1 SGHNT and CDR2 YENEEA. The CDR3 has 13 amino acids. V was pared by 2 bases and J by 5 bases, with 9 bases between. CDR3 sequence reads: CASSLWGGETQYF. For the CDR3, the DNA is TGTGCCAGCAGCTTATGGGGTGGGGAGACCCAGTACTTC.

Here the CDR3 DNA reads TGCGCCAGCAGCTTGGAGGAGGGTAAAGAGACCCAGTACTTC. It codes for CASSLEEGKETQYF. The V gene is TRBV5-1, the J gene TRBJ2-5, with a possible D match to TRBD2 (6 bases). Looked up from germline, CDR1 is SGHRS and CDR2 is YFSETQ. V was shortened by 0 bases and J by 3 bases, with 9 bases between the two germline ends. This CDR3 spans 14 amino acids.

This clonotype was seen many times. The CDR3 loop is CASRRTGAAGANVLTF. DNA for the CDR3: TGTGCCAGCAGACGGACGGGGGCGGCAGGGGCCAACGTCCTGACTTTC. The rearrangement uses TRBV12-3 or TRBV12-4 and TRBJ2-6; either TRBD1 or TRBD2 may supply D (6 bases each). This CDR3 has 16 amino acids. V was clipped by 6 bases and J by 4 bases, with 16 bases between them.

This clonotype appeared many times. The CDR3 loop is CASSLAGTIYNEQFF. CDR3 in DNA: TGTGCCAGCAGCTTGGCCGGGACTATCTACAATGAGCAGTTCTTC. This chain joins TRBV5-6 and TRBJ2-1, with TRBD2 identical over 7 bases. The J segment lost 3 bases and the V segment lost 0 bases, leaving 3 bases of the junction unmatched. The CDR3 loop spans 15 amino acids. Germline lookup yields CDR1 SGHDT and CDR2 YYEEEE.

This clonotype has more than one count but fewer than ten. The rearrangement links TRBV20-1 to TRBJ1-2, with no clear D. CDR1 is DFQATT, CDR2 SNEGSKA, per germline (reference sequence). CDR3 length: 14 amino acids. Trimming took off 0 bases at V and 5 bases at J, with 13 bases between the two ends. CDR3 DNA: TGCAGTGCTAGAGATCCACGGCTGATTTATGGCTACACCTTC. Protein: CSARDPRLIYGYTF.

This clonotype appeared a few times. This chain links TRBV7-9 with TRBJ2-7; D tentatively reads TRBD1 or TRBD2 (7 bases each). V was cut by 5 bases and J by 2 bases, with 16 bases left in between. Germline CDR1 reads SEHNR; CDR2 reads FQNEAQ (reference sequence). This CDR3 region has 15 residues. The CDR3 region has the DNA TGTGCCAGCAGCGCAGGGGGGGCCCCGCCCTACGAGCAGTACTTC. As protein: CASSAGGAPPYEQYF.

V usage is TRBV5-4 and J usage is TRBJ2-7, with TRBD2 matching 7 bases. Trimming cost V 0 bases and J 7 bases; bases outside gene matches: 7. Germline V gene lookup returns CDR1 SGHNT and CDR2 YYREEE (reference sequence). The CDR3 contains 14 residues. CDR3 region: CASSLDRGTTEQYF. The CDR3 bases are TGTGCCAGCAGCTTGGATCGCGGGACTACAGAGCAGTACTTC. Full variable domain (remainder filled in from reference TRBV5-4 and TRBJ2-7): ETGVTQSPTHLIKTRGQQVTLRCSSQSGHNTVSWYQQALGQGPQFIFQYYREEENGRGNFPPRFSGLQFPNYSSELNVNALELDDSALYLCASSLDRGTTEQYFGPGTRLTVT.

This clonotype was observed a handful of times. J is TRBJ1-1 and V is TRBV6-2 or TRBV6-3, with D maybe TRBD1 (5 bases). CDR3 size: 15 residues. Trimming pared 7 bases from V and 4 bases from J, leaving 19 bases between. CDR1 is MNHEY, CDR2 SVGEGT, per germline. The CDR3 DNA reads TGTGCCAGCATCCCGAGACAGATTCGAGGCACTGAAGCTTTCTTT. Encoded protein: CASIPRQIRGTEAFF.

This clonotype was recorded at least ten times. The chain employs TRBV20-1 and TRBJ1-5, with D possibly being TRBD1 (6 bases). The CDR3 is made up of 17 amino acids. The germline V gene has CDR1 DFQATT and CDR2 SNEGSKA (reference sequence). V dropped 0 bases and J dropped 2 bases, with 17 bases sitting between them. In nucleotides, the CDR3 is TGCAGTGCTAGAGATGCCACCCGGGGGCCGGGCAATCAGCCCCAGCATTTT. This gives the protein CSARDATRGPGNQPQHF.

This clonotype was seen a few times. J is TRBJ2-5 and V is TRBV4-3; D remains ambiguous. The CDR3 length is 15 residues. Germline CDR1 is LGHNA and CDR2 is YSLEER. V was trimmed by 1 base and J by 5 bases, leaving 14 bases between them. CDR3 DNA: TGCGCCAGCAGCCAAGGGTTCGGTATCGGGGAGACCCAGTACTTC. This sequence encodes CASSQGFGIGETQYF.